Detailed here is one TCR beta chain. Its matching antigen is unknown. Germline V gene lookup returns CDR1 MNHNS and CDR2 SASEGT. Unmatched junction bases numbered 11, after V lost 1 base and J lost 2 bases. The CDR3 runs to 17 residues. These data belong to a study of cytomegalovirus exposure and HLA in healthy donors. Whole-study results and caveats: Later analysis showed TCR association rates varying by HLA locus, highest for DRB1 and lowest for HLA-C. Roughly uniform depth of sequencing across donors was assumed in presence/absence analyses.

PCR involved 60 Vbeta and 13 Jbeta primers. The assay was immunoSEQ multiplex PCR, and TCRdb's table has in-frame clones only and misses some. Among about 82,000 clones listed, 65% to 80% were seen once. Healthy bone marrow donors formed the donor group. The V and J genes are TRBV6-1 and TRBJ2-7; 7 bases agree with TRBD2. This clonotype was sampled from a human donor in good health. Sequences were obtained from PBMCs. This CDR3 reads CASSEGSTAGLTYEQYF. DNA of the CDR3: TGTGCCAGCAGTGAAGGTTCGACAGCGGGGCTAACCTACGAGCAGTACTTC.